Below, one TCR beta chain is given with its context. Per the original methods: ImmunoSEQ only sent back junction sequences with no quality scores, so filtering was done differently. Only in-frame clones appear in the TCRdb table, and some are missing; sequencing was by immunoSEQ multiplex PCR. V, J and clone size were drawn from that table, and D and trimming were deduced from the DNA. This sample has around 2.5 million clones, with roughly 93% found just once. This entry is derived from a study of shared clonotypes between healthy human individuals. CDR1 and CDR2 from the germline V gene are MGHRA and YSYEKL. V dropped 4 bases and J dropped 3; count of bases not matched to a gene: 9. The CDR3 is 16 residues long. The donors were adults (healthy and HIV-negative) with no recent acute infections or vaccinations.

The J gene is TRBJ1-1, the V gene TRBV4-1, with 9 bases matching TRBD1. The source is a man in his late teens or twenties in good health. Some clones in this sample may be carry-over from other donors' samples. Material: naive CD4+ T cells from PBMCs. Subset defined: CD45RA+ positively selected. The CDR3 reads CASSPPGTGRYTEAFF. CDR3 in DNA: TGCGCCAGCAGCCCGCCCGGGACAGGGAGGTACACTGAAGCTTTCTTT.